This entry lists 10 T cell receptor beta chains sequenced from one sample in a study of identifying expanded T cells in peripheral blood. The method was immunoSEQ multiplex PCR; TCRdb's version includes in-frame clones alone and lacks a portion of them. The sample lists about 130,000 clones; less than 90% were seen once. The sequenced sample consisted of blood. Receptor source: a person aged 18 to 75 in good health.

The chain has TRBV6-5 and TRBJ2-1; 12 bases agree with TRBD2. This CDR3 contains 13 residues. V shed 6 bases and J 12 bases; nucleotides not matched to a gene: 6. Per the germline V gene, CDR1 is MNHEY and CDR2 is SVGAGI. CDR3 coding DNA: TGTGCCAGCAGCGTCGGACTAGCGGGAAGGCAGTTCTTC. Its protein is CASSVGLAGRQFF.

J is TRBJ2-1 and V is TRBV28; tentatively, D is TRBD1 or TRBD2 (5 bases each). Germline CDR1 MDHEN, CDR2 SYDVKM. Trimming removed 3 bases from V and 9 bases from J, with 18 bases in between. This CDR3 is 15 amino acids long. The CDR3 bases are TGTGCCAGCAGTTTCCCGGGACGCCTTAATACTGAGCAGTTCTTC. It codes for CASSFPGRLNTEQFF.

The chain has TRBV28 and TRBJ2-7, with 8 bases fitting TRBD1. There are 13 residues in the CDR3. Germline values: CDR1 MDHEN, CDR2 SYDVKM. V gave up 6 bases and J gave up 3 bases; unmatched junction bases: 4. The CDR3 loop reads CASREQGGYEQYF. The CDR3 DNA follows: TGTGCCAGCAGAGAACAGGGGGGCTACGAGCAGTACTTC.

The rearrangement uses TRBV5-1 and TRBJ2-7; 7 nucleotides align to TRBD2. Germline loops: CDR1 SGHRS, CDR2 YFSETQ. The CDR3 extends over 17 amino acids. The V and J ends lost 0 bases and 4 bases, in that order; junction bases with no gene match: 13. The CDR3 here is CASSLEVGPTGGYEQYF. CDR3 nucleotides: TGCGCCAGCAGCTTGGAAGTAGGTCCAACGGGGGGTTACGAGCAGTACTTC.

The chain joins TRBV19 to TRBJ1-1; no clear D gene. The germline V gene encodes CDR1 LNHDA and CDR2 SQIVND (reference sequence). The CDR3 covers 15 residues. The V end lost 6 bases, the J end lost 12 bases, and 26 bases lay between the germline ends. CDR3 residues: CASSQGNLYEHGSFF. CDR3 DNA: TGTGCCAGTAGCCAAGGGAACCTTTATGAACACGGGTCTTTCTTT. The full variable domain, rest sourced from reference TRBV19 and TRBJ1-1, is DGGITQSPKYLFRKEGQNVTLSCEQNLNHDAMYWYRQDPGQGLRLIYYSQIVNDFQKGDIAEGYSVSREKKESFPLTVTSAQKNPTAFYLCASSQGNLYEHGSFFGQGTRLTVV.

The chain recombines TRBV6-6 with TRBJ1-1; the D gene is possibly TRBD1 (6 bases). CDR1 and CDR2 from the germline V gene are MNHNY and SVGAGI (reference sequence). The CDR3 is 14 residues long. V lost 6 bases, J lost 3 bases, and 14 bases lay in between. Here the CDR3 reads CASSPAGADTEAFF. CDR3 bases: TGTGCCAGCAGCCCGGCAGGGGCCGACACTGAAGCTTTCTTT.

On this clone: Other DNA sequences in this sample translate to the same CDR3. The chain uses TRBV18 and TRBJ2-5; tentative D call: TRBD2 (6 bases). CDR1 KGHSH and CDR2 LQKENI come from the germline V gene. There are 13 residues in the CDR3. The germline V and J ends were trimmed by 3 bases and 2 bases, with 7 bases remaining between them. In nucleotides, the CDR3 is TGTGCCAGCTCACCCGGACTACAAGAGACCCAGTACTTC. It translates to CASSPGLQETQYF.

This clone was counted a single time. CDR3 in DNA: TGTGCCAGCAGTGAATATGGAGGGACCGACGGCTACACCTTC. It yields the protein CASSEYGGTDGYTF. The V and J genes are TRBV25-1 and TRBJ1-2, with a tentative D call TRBD1 (5 bases). This CDR3 has 14 residues. Germline values: CDR1 MGHDK, CDR2 SYGVNS. Trimming removed 0 bases at V and 8 bases at J, with 13 bases between.

The V call is TRBV7-3, the J call TRBJ2-2; weak D call: TRBD2 (6 bases). The germline gives CDR1 SGHTA, CDR2 FQGTGA. This CDR3 comprises 16 residues. V lost 0 bases to trimming and J lost 1 base, with 9 bases between them. For the CDR3, the DNA is TGTGCCAGCAGCTTAACTGTAGCGGTGAACACCGGGGAGCTGTTTTTT. Translation: CASSLTVAVNTGELFF.

V is TRBV5-1 and J is TRBJ1-1, with 9 bases aligning to TRBD1. This CDR3 spans 14 amino acids. Germline-derived CDR1 and CDR2 are SGHRS and YFSETQ. With 4 bases clipped from V and 3 bases from J, the junction kept 4 bases outside the gene matches. CDR3 region: CASSKQGADTEAFF. DNA for the CDR3: TGCGCCAGCAGCAAACAGGGGGCGGACACTGAAGCTTTCTTT. Full variable domain (rest looked up from reference TRBV5-1 and TRBJ1-1): KAGVTQTPRYLIKTRGQQVTLSCSPISGHRSVSWYQQTPGQGLQFLFEYFSETQRNKGNFPGRFSGRQFSNSRSEMNVSTLELGDSALYLCASSKQGADTEAFFGQGTRLTVV.